This entry concerns a single TCR beta chain. The repertoire was sequenced with immunoSEQ multiplex PCR; TCRdb's copy has only in-frame clones and lacks some. The sample includes some 32,000 clones, 81% seen only once; the top ten take around 25%. These data are taken from a study of radiotherapy plus CTLA-4 blockade in lung cancer. This TCR came from a human donor with non-small cell lung cancer that progressed on radiotherapy plus ipilimumab. This specimen was peripheral blood, taken from a patient treated with radiotherapy plus ipilimumab.

For the CDR3, the DNA is TGTGCCAGTAGTAAGGTATTCGGCAGGGGTCCGCAGTACTTC. This translates into CASSKVFGRGPQYF. The chain couples TRBV19 to TRBJ2-7; a possible D gene is TRBD1 (6 bases). Trimming stripped 4 bases from V and 9 bases from J, with 19 bases between. The CDR3 covers 14 residues. Germline CDR1 is LNHDA and CDR2 is SQIVND (reference sequence).